Below, 28 T cell receptor beta chains from the same sample are listed, as sequenced in a study of CD8 T cells in ankylosing spondylitis. TCRdb redid the calling of the 5' RACE reads with MiXCR, one entry per CDR3 protein. Seen here are about 36,000 distinct CDR3 sequences, around 6.2% observed once, and the top ten hold approximately 12%. Sequenced: blood, either unsorted or a sorted T cell fraction (not recorded which). All receptors derive from a male donor with ankylosing spondylitis or in good health (not recorded which).

This clonotype was seen ten or more times. The CDR3 here is CASSYPEQFF. CDR3 nucleotide sequence: TGTGCCAGCAGTTACCCTGAGCAGTTCTTC. The chain combines TRBV6-5 with TRBJ2-1; D is uncertain. Trimming shortened V by 2 bases and J by 9 bases, and 2 bases separated the two germline ends. Germline CDR1 reads MNHEY; CDR2 reads SVGAGI. The CDR3 has 10 residues.

Ten or more counts support this clonotype. The chain uses TRBV9 and TRBJ2-5, with D tentatively TRBD2 (5 bases). The CDR3 length is 14 residues. The germline V gene encodes CDR1 SGDLS and CDR2 YYNGEE. Between the trimmed V and J ends, which lost 3 bases and 5 bases, there was a span of 14 bases. CDR3 region: CASSAVGVGETQYF. The CDR3, as DNA: TGTGCCAGCAGCGCGGTGGGAGTGGGTGAGACCCAGTACTTC.

Turning to this clonotype: A much larger clone lies one base from this, so it may be a read error. The chain uses TRBV9 and TRBJ2-1; 11 bases fit TRBD2. Germline V gene lookup returns CDR1 SGDLS and CDR2 YYNGEE. The CDR3 sequence is 18 residues long. CDR3 loop: CASSVRLAGSLWDNEQLF. In DNA, the CDR3 is TGTGCCAGCAGCGTCCGACTAGCGGGGAGCCTGTGGGACAATGAGCAGCTCTTC.

This clonotype came up many times. CDR3 DNA: TGCAGTGCTTTACAGGGGGATAGCAATCAGCCCCAGCATTTT. As protein: CSALQGDSNQPQHF. V and J are TRBV20-1 and TRBJ1-5, with 8 positions matching TRBD1. CDR3 size: 14 residues. Germline V gene data show CDR1 as DFQATT and CDR2 as SNEGSKA (reference sequence). The V segment lost 5 bases and the J segment 0 bases; nucleotides outside the gene matches: 3.

This clonotype was seen many times. The chain is built from TRBV5-1 and TRBJ2-3; 7 bases align to TRBD2. The germline V gene encodes CDR1 SGHRS and CDR2 YFSETQ. There are 14 residues in the CDR3. The trim removed 6 bases at V and 2 bases at J, leaving 6 bases unmatched. In DNA, the CDR3 is TGCGCCAGCAAGGACGGGAGGAACACAGATACGCAGTATTTT. Protein: CASKDGRNTDTQYF.

At least ten counts were recorded for this clonotype. The rearrangement uses TRBV2 and TRBJ2-3, with D tentatively TRBD2 (6 bases). The CDR3 length is 15 residues. Looked up from germline, CDR1 is SNHLY and CDR2 is FYNNEI. V shed 3 bases and J shed 3 bases, with 13 bases lying between them. The CDR3 nucleotides read TGTGCCAGCAGTGATGAGGGAGGCATTACAGATACGCAGTATTTT. It encodes CASSDEGGITDTQYF.

This clonotype was detected many times. This rearrangement joins TRBV12-3 or TRBV12-4 to TRBJ2-7; unclear D gene. V lost 5 bases, J lost 0 bases, and 14 bases lay in between. CDR3 length equals 15 residues. As DNA, the CDR3 is TGTGCCAGCAGTCCTCCATCGCCTAACTCCTACGAGCAGTACTTC. Its translation: CASSPPSPNSYEQYF.

Many counts were recorded for this clonotype. J is TRBJ2-4 and V is TRBV5-1; D is possibly TRBD2 (5 bases). Trimming cost V 2 bases and J 9 bases, with 15 bases left between them. This CDR3 region has 14 residues. Germline CDR1 and CDR2: SGHRS and YFSETQ. CDR3 DNA sequence: TGCGCCAGCAGCTTCTCCTACCCTGAGGGCATTCAGTACTTC. The encoded protein is CASSFSYPEGIQYF.

This clonotype was observed many times. At one boundary the junction diverges from the germline segment, which might be a read error. The gene calls are TRBV6-4 and TRBJ1-1, with D unclear. Per germline, CDR1 MRHNA and CDR2 SNTAGT. There are 19 residues in the CDR3. This chain's CDR3 is CASSRLTPMRSGQNAEAFF. CDR3 coding DNA: TGTGCCAGCAGTCGTCTAACTCCAATGAGGTCTGGGCAGAACGCTGAAGCTTTCTTT.

This clonotype was detected many times. The V call is TRBV7-2, the J call TRBJ2-1; TRBD2 matches at 9 bases. Germline V CDR1 and CDR2: SGHTA, FQGNSA. The CDR3 sequence is 16 residues long. V lost 1 base to trimming and J lost 10 bases; unmatched junction nucleotides: 11. The chain's CDR3 is CASSLGGGGGALEQFF. DNA of the CDR3: TGTGCCAGCAGCTTAGGAGGCGGCGGGGGGGCTTTAGAGCAGTTCTTC.

This clonotype was observed at least ten times. The chain couples TRBV4-3 to TRBJ2-7; 10 positions agree with TRBD1. This CDR3 has 15 amino acids. Germline lookup yields CDR1 LGHNA and CDR2 YSLEER. The V gene end was trimmed by 2 bases and the J gene end by 4 bases; junction bases not matched to a gene: 5. This CDR3 reads CASSQLVGQGYEQYF. CDR3 DNA sequence: TGCGCCAGCAGCCAATTGGTGGGACAGGGGTACGAGCAGTACTTC.

The sample holds many counts of this clonotype. This chain joins TRBV4-1 and TRBJ2-1, with 7 bases matching TRBD1. From germline, CDR1 is MGHRA and CDR2 YSYEKL. V gave up 0 bases and J gave up 9 bases; unmatched junction bases: 8. This CDR3 has 15 residues. CDR3 region: CASSQESRGKIEQFF. The CDR3 DNA is TGCGCCAGCAGCCAAGAGTCCAGGGGGAAGATTGAGCAGTTCTTC.

This clonotype was seen at least ten times. This chain joins TRBV5-8 and TRBJ1-2, with 8 bases aligning to TRBD1. This CDR3 spans 14 amino acids. V lost 5 bases and J lost 4; bases outside the gene matches: 7. Germline V lookup: CDR1 SGHTS, CDR2 YDEGEE. The CDR3 is CASRRQGATYGYTF. In DNA form, the CDR3 reads TGTGCCAGCAGACGTCAGGGGGCGACCTATGGCTACACCTTC.

CDR3 DNA: TGTGCCAGCAGCCGGAGGGAGAAAGAGACCCAGTACTTC. This encodes CASSRREKETQYF. The V gene is TRBV11-2, the J gene TRBJ2-5, with a weak D call TRBD2 (6 bases). Trimming shortened V by 5 bases and J by 3 bases, and 10 bases separated the two germline ends. CDR1 and CDR2 (germline): SGHAT, FQNNGV. The CDR3 is made up of 13 amino acids.

This clonotype was found many times. A read error may be the cause here, since a much bigger clone is one base away. The CDR3 sequence is CSARTRVEQFF. DNA for the CDR3: TGCAGTGCTAGGACGCGGGTGGAGCAGTTCTTC. This sequence joins TRBV20-1 and TRBJ2-1; the D gene is possibly TRBD2 (5 bases). From germline, CDR1 is DFQATT and CDR2 SNEGSKA (reference sequence). This CDR3 has 11 residues. The ends were cut back, 3 bases at V and 10 bases at J, with 10 bases in the middle.

This clonotype was observed many times. The V call is TRBV27, the J call TRBJ2-1, with 9 bases identical to TRBD1. Germline CDR1 is MNHEY and CDR2 is SMNVEV (reference sequence). Trimming at V came to 8 bases and at J to 5 bases, leaving 7 bases not matched to a gene. CDR3 length: 14 amino acids. CDR3 nucleotides: TGTGCCAGCGGACAGGGGAGGTCCAACAATGAGCAGTTCTTC. It codes for CASGQGRSNNEQFF.

This clonotype came up many times. The V and J genes are TRBV29-1 and TRBJ1-1; D is possibly TRBD1 (5 bases). Germline V gene sequence: CDR1 SQVTM, CDR2 ANQGSEA. The CDR3 covers 13 residues. Trimming cost V 3 bases and J 4 bases, with 12 bases left between them. The CDR3 sequence: CSVDKGYGTEAFF. The CDR3 DNA sequence: TGCAGCGTTGACAAGGGGTACGGCACTGAAGCTTTCTTT.

This clonotype has a handful of counts. The genes are TRBV30 and TRBJ2-7, with D perhaps TRBD1 (6 bases). The V gene lost 1 base and the J gene lost 5 bases, with 12 bases spanning the gap. CDR1 GTSNPN and CDR2 SVGIG come from the germline V gene (reference sequence). This CDR3 comprises 13 residues. The CDR3 coding sequence is TGTGCCTGGAGTGCCACAGGGTTGAACGAGCAGTACTTC. This gives the protein CAWSATGLNEQYF.

This clonotype was seen at least ten times. V gene TRBV18 combines with J gene TRBJ2-1, with TRBD2 identical over 7 bases. CDR3 length: 19 residues. The trim removed 6 bases at V and 5 bases at J, leaving 22 bases unmatched. The germline V gene has CDR1 KGHSH and CDR2 LQKENI. The CDR3 region has the DNA TGTGCCAGCTCCCGACCGGCGGGAGTGTATGCCGGGAAGGACAATGAGCAGTTCTTC. It codes for CASSRPAGVYAGKDNEQFF.

This clonotype showed up many times. The chain combines TRBV20-1 with TRBJ2-3; 7 nucleotides align to TRBD2. The CDR3 loop spans 15 amino acids. The trim removed 0 bases at V and 1 base at J, leaving 4 bases unmatched. Per germline, CDR1 DFQATT and CDR2 SNEGSKA (reference sequence). DNA for the CDR3: TGCAGTGCTAGAGATCCGAGCGGGGGCACAGATACGCAGTATTTT. Translation gives CSARDPSGGTDTQYF.

This clonotype has a count of ten or more. The chain joins TRBV6-2 or TRBV6-3 to TRBJ2-5, with 10 bases that match TRBD1. With V trimmed by 8 bases and J by 9 bases, 12 bases remained unmatched. In germline, CDR1 is MNHEY, CDR2 SVGEGT. This CDR3 spans 14 amino acids. CDR3 protein: CASVPDRGALAQYF. The DNA of the CDR3 is TGTGCCAGCGTCCCGGACAGGGGGGCGTTGGCCCAGTACTTC.

This clonotype appeared many times. This chain links TRBV5-1 with TRBJ2-3; 11 positions agree with TRBD1. J lost 5 bases, V lost 2 bases, and 1 base had no gene match. The CDR3 is 14 amino acids. Germline CDR1 and CDR2: SGHRS and YFSETQ. CDR3 sequence reads: CASSFGTGGDTQYF. CDR3 nucleotides: TGCGCCAGCAGCTTCGGGACAGGGGGAGATACGCAGTATTTT.

This clonotype was counted at least ten times. This chain links TRBV28 with TRBJ2-6; no clear D gene. The V end lost 9 bases, the J end lost 4 bases, and 7 bases lay between the germline ends. CDR3 length: 12 residues. Germline CDR1 is MDHEN and CDR2 is SYDVKM. The CDR3 protein is CASRAGANVLTF. The CDR3 nucleotides are TGTGCCAGTAGAGCCGGGGCCAACGTCCTGACTTTC.

Many counts were recorded for this clonotype. The rearrangement links TRBV29-1 to TRBJ2-1, with D possibly called TRBD1 or TRBD2 (7 bases each). The germline gives CDR1 SQVTM, CDR2 ANQGSEA. V was pared by 6 bases and J by 10 bases, with 28 bases between. CDR3 size: 16 residues. CDR3 coding DNA: TGCAGCGTACTCAGGGGGGGACAAGGGGGATTCTCAGAGCAGTTCTTC. It yields the protein CSVLRGGQGGFSEQFF.

This clonotype was detected ten times or more. This chain connects TRBV12-5 to TRBJ2-1, with D uncertain. This CDR3 has 13 residues. With 6 bases removed from V and 2 bases from J, the gap between germline ends came to 8 bases. Germline V gene data show CDR1 as LGHNT and CDR2 as FRNRAP. CDR3 DNA sequence: TGTGCTAGTGGGCTACTCCCCTACAATGAGCAGTTCTTC. The encoded protein is CASGLLPYNEQFF.

This clonotype was seen repeatedly, ten times or more. The CDR3 coding sequence is TGTGCCAGCATTAAATTCTTGAACACTGAAGCTTTCTTT. It yields the protein CASIKFLNTEAFF. V and J are TRBV12-3 or TRBV12-4 and TRBJ1-1; D remains ambiguous. V lost 7 bases and J lost 0, with 9 bases in between. This CDR3 spans 13 amino acids.

This clonotype occurred many times. V usage is TRBV29-1 and J usage is TRBJ1-5, with TRBD1 matching 7 bases. Germline assignment: CDR1 SQVTM and CDR2 ANQGSEA. This CDR3 contains 14 residues. J gave up 4 bases and V 6 bases, and 9 bases lay outside the gene matches. This CDR3 is CSVSGTAANQPQHF. CDR3 nucleotide sequence: TGCAGCGTCTCCGGGACAGCCGCGAATCAGCCCCAGCATTTT.

This clonotype came up many times. The chain uses TRBV12-3 or TRBV12-4 and TRBJ2-3, with TRBD2 matching 7 bases. The junction had 9 bases not matched to a gene; V was cut back by 7 bases and J by 8 bases. The CDR3 runs 13 residues. The CDR3 coding sequence is TGTGCCAGCAAAAGCGGGGAAGTCGGTACGCAGTATTTT. The encoded protein is CASKSGEVGTQYF.